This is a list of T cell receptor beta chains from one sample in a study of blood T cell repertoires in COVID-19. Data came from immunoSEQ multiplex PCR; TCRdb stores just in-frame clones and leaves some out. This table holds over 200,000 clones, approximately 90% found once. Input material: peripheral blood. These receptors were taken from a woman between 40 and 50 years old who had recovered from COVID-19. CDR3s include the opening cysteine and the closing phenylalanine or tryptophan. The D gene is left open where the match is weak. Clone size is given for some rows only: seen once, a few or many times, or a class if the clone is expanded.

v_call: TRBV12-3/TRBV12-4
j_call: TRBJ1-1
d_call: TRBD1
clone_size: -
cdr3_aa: CASTWTGGTEAFF
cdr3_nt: TGTGCCAGCACCTGGACAGGGGGCACTGAAGCTTTCTTT

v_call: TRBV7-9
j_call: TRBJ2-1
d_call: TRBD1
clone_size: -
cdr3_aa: CASSLASLGQAPNNEQFF
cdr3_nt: TGTGCCAGCAGCTTAGCCTCCCTGGGACAGGCCCCAAACAATGAGCAGTTCTTC

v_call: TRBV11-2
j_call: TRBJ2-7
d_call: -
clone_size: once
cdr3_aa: CASSRLVYEQYF
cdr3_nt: TGTGCCAGCAGCCGACTAGTTTACGAGCAGTACTTC

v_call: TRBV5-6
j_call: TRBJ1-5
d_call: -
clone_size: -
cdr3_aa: CASSPWRGVGNQPQHF
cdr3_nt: TGTGCCAGCAGCCCCTGGCGGGGGGTGGGTAATCAGCCCCAGCATTTT

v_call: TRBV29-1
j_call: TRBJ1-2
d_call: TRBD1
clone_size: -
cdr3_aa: CSATGDYGYTF
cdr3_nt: TGCAGCGCGACAGGGGACTATGGCTACACCTTC

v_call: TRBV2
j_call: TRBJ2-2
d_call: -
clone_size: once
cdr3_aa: CASSERTALGELFF
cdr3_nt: TGTGCCAGCAGTGAAAGGACAGCGCTCGGGGAGCTGTTTTTT

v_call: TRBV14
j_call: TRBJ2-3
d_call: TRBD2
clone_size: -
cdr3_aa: CASSPLAGGDTQYF
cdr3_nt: TGTGCCAGCAGCCCCCTGGCGGGAGGTGATACGCAGTATTTT

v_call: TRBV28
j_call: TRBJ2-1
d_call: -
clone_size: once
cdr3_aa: CASSLGQVPLQLF
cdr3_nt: TGTGCCAGCAGTTTAGGGCAGGTCCCTCTCCAACTCTTC

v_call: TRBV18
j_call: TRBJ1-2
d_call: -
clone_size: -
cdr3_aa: CASSPVDTSNYGYTF
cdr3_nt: TGTGCCAGCTCACCGGTGGACACGTCTAACTATGGCTACACCTTC

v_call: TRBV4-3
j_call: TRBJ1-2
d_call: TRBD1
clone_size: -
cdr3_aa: CASSQAPGGTGVGYTF
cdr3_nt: TGCGCCAGCAGCCAGGCCCCGGGGGGGACAGGGGTGGGCTACACCTTC

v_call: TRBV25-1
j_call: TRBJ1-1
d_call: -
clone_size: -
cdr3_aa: CASSRGGTEAFF
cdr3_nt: TGTGCCAGCAGCCGCGGGGGGACTGAAGCTTTCTTT

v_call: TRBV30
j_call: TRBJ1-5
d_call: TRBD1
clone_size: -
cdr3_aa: CAWKGTGSRNQPQHF
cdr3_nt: TGTGCCTGGAAGGGGACAGGGTCTCGCAATCAGCCCCAGCATTTT

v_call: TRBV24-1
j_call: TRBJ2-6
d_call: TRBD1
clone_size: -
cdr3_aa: CATSAAAGGFGANVLTF
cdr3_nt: TGTGCCACCAGTGCCGCAGCAGGGGGATTTGGGGCCAACGTCCTGACTTTC

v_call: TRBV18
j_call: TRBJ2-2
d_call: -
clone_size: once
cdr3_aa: CASPLRGLNTGELFF
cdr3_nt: TGTGCCAGCCCCCTCCGGGGTTTAAACACCGGGGAGCTGTTTTTT

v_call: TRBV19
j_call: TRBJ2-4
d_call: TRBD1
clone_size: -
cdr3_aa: CASRDRGREGDIQYF
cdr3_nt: TGTGCCAGTAGGGACAGGGGGAGGGAAGGGGACATTCAGTACTTC

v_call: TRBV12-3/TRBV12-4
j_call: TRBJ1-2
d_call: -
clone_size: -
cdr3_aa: CASSREVGGYTF
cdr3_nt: TGTGCCAGCAGCCGCGAGGTAGGCGGCTACACCTTC

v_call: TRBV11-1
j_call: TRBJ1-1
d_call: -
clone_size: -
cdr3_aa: CASSGRGAVNTEAFF
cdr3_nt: TGTGCCAGCAGCGGACGGGGGGCTGTGAACACTGAAGCTTTCTTT

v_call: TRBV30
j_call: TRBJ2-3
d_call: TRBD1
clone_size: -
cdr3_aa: CACHGTGNTQYF
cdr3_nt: TGTGCCTGCCACGGGACAGGCAATACGCAGTATTTT

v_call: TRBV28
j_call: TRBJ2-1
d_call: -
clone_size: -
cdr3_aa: CASSSPRTAVWGSYNEQFF
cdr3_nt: TGTGCCAGCAGTTCCCCCCGGACAGCCGTGTGGGGCTCCTACAATGAGCAGTTCTTC

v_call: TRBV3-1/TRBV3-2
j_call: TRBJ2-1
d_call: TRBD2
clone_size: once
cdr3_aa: CASSALGSGRGGNEQFF
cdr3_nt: TGTGCCAGCAGCGCCCTGGGTAGCGGGAGGGGTGGGAATGAGCAGTTCTTC

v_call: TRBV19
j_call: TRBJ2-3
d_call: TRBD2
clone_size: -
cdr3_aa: CASSRGSHGRTDTQYF
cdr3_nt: TGTGCCAGTAGTCGCGGGAGCCACGGAAGGACAGATACGCAGTATTTT

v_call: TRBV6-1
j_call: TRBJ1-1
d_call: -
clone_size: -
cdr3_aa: CASSEVMLNTEAFF
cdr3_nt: TGTGCCAGCAGTGAAGTAATGTTGAACACTGAAGCTTTCTTT

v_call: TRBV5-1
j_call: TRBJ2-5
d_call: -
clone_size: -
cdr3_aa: CASFPGGGEGETQYF
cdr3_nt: TGCGCCAGCTTTCCGGGGGGCGGCGAGGGTGAGACCCAGTACTTC

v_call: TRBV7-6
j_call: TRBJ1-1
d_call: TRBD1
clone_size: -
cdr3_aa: CASSLVPGGDTEAFF
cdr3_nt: TGTGCCAGCAGCTTAGTACCAGGGGGCGACACTGAAGCTTTCTTT

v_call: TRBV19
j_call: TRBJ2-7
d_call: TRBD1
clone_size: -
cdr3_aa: CASSPGQGLEQYF
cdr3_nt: TGTGCCAGTAGTCCCGGACAGGGGCTCGAGCAGTACTTC

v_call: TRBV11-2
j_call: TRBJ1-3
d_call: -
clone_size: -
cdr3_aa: CASSLVRGSWRDTIYF
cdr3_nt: TGTGCCAGTAGCTTAGTCCGGGGATCCTGGAGGGACACCATATATTTT

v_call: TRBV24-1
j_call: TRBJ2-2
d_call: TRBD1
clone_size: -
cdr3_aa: CATSDPLGQGAGELFF
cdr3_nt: TGTGCCACCAGTGATCCACTAGGACAGGGGGCTGGGGAGCTGTTTTTT

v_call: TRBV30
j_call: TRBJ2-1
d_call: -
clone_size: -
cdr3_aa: CAWSVGAGYNEQFF
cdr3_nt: TGTGCCTGGAGTGTAGGGGCGGGATACAATGAGCAGTTCTTC

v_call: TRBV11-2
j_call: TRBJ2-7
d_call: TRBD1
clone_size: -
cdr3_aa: CASSLDWMGTGVSEQYF
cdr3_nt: TGTGCCAGCAGCTTAGATTGGATGGGGACAGGGGTTTCCGAGCAGTACTTC

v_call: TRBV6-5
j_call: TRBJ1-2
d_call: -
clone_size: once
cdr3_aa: CASSSQPNYGYTF
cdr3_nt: TGTGCCAGCAGTTCACAGCCTAACTATGGCTACACCTTC

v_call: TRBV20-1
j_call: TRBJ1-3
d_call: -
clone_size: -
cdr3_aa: CSARGGNTIYF
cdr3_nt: TGCAGTGCCCGAGGTGGAAACACCATATATTTT

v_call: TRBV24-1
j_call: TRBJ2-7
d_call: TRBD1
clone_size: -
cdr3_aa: CATTWGRDRTSYEQYF
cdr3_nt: TGTGCCACCACCTGGGGCCGGGACAGGACATCCTACGAGCAGTACTTC

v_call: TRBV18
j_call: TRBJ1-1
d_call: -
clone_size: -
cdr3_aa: CASSPQAFF
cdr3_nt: TGTGCCAGCTCGCCCCAGGCTTTCTTT

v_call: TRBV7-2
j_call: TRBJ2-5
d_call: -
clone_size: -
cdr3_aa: CASNRGSGGTQYF
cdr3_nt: TGTGCCAGCAATCGCGGGTCCGGGGGGACCCAGTACTTC

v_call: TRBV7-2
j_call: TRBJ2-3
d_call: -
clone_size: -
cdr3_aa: CASSMRDPRGDTQYF
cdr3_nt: TGTGCCAGCAGCATGCGGGACCCCCGGGGAGATACGCAGTATTTT

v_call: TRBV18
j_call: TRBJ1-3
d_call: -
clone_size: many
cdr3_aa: CASSREVAGNTIYF
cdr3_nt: TGTGCCAGCTCGCGGGAGGTTGCTGGAAACACCATATATTTT

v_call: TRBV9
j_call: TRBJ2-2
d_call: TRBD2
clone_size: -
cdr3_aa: CASSVVGLAGPPGTGELFF
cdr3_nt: TGTGCCAGCAGCGTAGTTGGACTAGCGGGACCCCCAGGCACCGGGGAGCTGTTTTTT

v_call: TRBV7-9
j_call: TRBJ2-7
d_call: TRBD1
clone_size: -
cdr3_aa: CASSSRDRDRQFTTYEQYF
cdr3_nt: TGTGCCAGCAGCTCCCGGGACAGGGATCGGCAATTCACAACCTACGAGCAGTACTTC

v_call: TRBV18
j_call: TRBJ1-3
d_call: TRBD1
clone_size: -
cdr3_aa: CASSPGQVSGNTIYF
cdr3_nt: TGTGCCAGCTCACCGGGACAGGTCTCCGGAAACACCATATATTTT

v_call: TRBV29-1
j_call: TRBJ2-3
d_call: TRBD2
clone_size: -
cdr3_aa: CSVRGTSGRTDTQYF
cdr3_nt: TGCAGCGTTCGCGGGACTAGCGGACGCACAGATACGCAGTATTTT

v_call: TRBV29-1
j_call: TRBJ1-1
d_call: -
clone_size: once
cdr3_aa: CSVAGQGWTEAFF
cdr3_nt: TGCAGCGTTGCGGGCCAGGGCTGGACTGAAGCTTTCTTT

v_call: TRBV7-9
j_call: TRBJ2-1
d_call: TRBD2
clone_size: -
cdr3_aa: CASSPGLAEPNEQFF
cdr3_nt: TGTGCCAGCAGCCCCGGACTAGCGGAACCTAATGAGCAGTTCTTC

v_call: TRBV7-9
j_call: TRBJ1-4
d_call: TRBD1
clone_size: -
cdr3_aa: CASRKGRDRNNEKLFF
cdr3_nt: TGTGCCAGCAGGAAGGGGCGGGACAGAAATAATGAAAAACTGTTTTTT

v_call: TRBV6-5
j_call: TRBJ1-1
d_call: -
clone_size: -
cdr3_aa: CASRLMGGDSTEAFF
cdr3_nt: TGTGCCAGCAGACTAATGGGAGGGGACTCCACTGAAGCTTTCTTT